This TCR beta chain was recovered during a study of CD8 T cells in Susac syndrome. The CDR3 is 15 amino acids. Germline CDR1 reads MNHEY; CDR2 reads SMNVEV (reference sequence). V shed 2 bases, J shed 7 bases, and the junction held 10 bases outside the gene matches. CD8+ and CD4+ T cells from blood underwent TCR beta sequencing, which was carried out in a high-throughput format. While CD8+ and CD4+ T cells were isolated negatively, TEMRA cells were enriched by FACS. Reverse transcription of about 0.45 to 1 ug RNA used random hexamers. Across 54 Vbeta and 13 Jbeta, TCR beta CDR3 was amplified with immunoSEQ multiplex PCR. TCRdb re-called the immunoSEQ multiplex PCR reads through MiXCR, storing one row per CDR3 protein. The top ten hold 0.11% of the sample, which has about 280,000 distinct CDR3 sequences, approximately 81% seen once.

Sequencing used CD8+ T cells from PBMCs. This chain joins TRBV27 and TRBJ1-2, with 7 nucleotides matching TRBD1. The origin of this receptor is a human donor with multiple sclerosis. The CDR3 nucleotides are TGTGCCAGCAGTTTAAGTTTTGGAGGGGGCTTTGGCTACACCTTC. Encoded protein: CASSLSFGGGFGYTF.